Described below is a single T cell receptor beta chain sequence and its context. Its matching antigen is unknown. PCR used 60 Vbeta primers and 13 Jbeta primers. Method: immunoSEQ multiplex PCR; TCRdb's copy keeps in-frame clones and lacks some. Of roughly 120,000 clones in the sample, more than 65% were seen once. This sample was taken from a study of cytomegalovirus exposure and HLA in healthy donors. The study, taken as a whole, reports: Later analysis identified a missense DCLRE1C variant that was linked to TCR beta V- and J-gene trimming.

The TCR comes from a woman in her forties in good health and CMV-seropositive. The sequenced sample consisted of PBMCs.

The CDR3 sequence: CASSLAASGIPYEQYF. In nucleotides, the CDR3 is TGTGCCAGCAGTTTAGCGGCTAGCGGTATACCCTACGAGCAGTACTTC. This rearrangement joins TRBV27 to TRBJ2-7, with 7 positions matching TRBD2. Germline loops: CDR1 MNHEY, CDR2 SMNVEV (reference sequence). The CDR3 length is 16 residues. Trimming at V came to 2 bases and at J to 2 bases, leaving 9 bases not matched to a gene.